Listed below are T cell receptor beta chains from one sample, sequenced in a study of blood T cell repertoires in COVID-19. Only in-frame clones appear in the TCRdb table, and some are missing; sequencing was by immunoSEQ multiplex PCR. Among a few hundred thousand clones, 80% to 90% were seen once, and the ten largest hold 1%. The sample taken for sequencing was peripheral blood. The receptors shown here come from a man in his fifties or sixties with active or convalescent COVID-19. Each CDR3 is given with its conserved first and last residue. A D gene is named only where the DNA matches it firmly. Clone size is not always given. Where it is, it says once, few, many or a class for expanded clones.

D: -; size: -; V: TRBV6-5; J: TRBJ2-1; CDR3: CASSARYNEQFF; DNA: TGTGCCAGCAGCGCTAGATACAATGAGCAGTTCTTC
D: TRBD2; size: -; V: TRBV5-1; J: TRBJ2-5; CDR3: CASSLTSGKVDTPQYF; DNA: TGCGCCAGCAGCCTTACTAGCGGAAAAGTGGACACCCCCCAGTACTTC
D: -; size: -; V: TRBV7-8; J: TRBJ2-7; CDR3: CASSLNSGPYEQYF; DNA: TGTGCCAGCAGCTTAAATAGCGGCCCCTACGAGCAGTACTTC
D: TRBD1; size: -; V: TRBV3-1/TRBV3-2; J: TRBJ2-7; CDR3: CASSWTGPTYEQYF; DNA: TGTGCCAGCAGCTGGACAGGGCCAACCTACGAGCAGTACTTC
D: -; size: -; V: TRBV6-2/TRBV6-3; J: TRBJ2-7; CDR3: CASSYSSVREQYF; DNA: TGTGCCAGCAGTTACTCGTCGGTCAGGGAGCAGTACTTC
D: -; size: -; V: TRBV29-1; J: TRBJ1-2; CDR3: CSVELGYTF; DNA: TGCAGCGTCGAACTCGGCTACACCTTC
D: TRBD1; size: -; V: TRBV6-5; J: TRBJ1-5; CDR3: CASSSTGFGNQPQHF; DNA: TGTGCCAGCAGTTCGACAGGGTTCGGCAATCAGCCCCAGCATTTT
D: TRBD1; size: -; V: TRBV28; J: TRBJ1-2; CDR3: CASSLGTGAPYGYTF; DNA: TGTGCCAGCAGTTTAGGGACAGGGGCTCCCTATGGCTACACCTTC
D: TRBD1; size: -; V: TRBV6-2/TRBV6-3; J: TRBJ2-7; CDR3: CASSYDPWDSSYEQYF; DNA: TGTGCCAGCAGTTACGACCCTTGGGACAGTTCCTACGAGCAGTACTTC
D: -; size: -; V: TRBV2; J: TRBJ1-1; CDR3: CASREEGGPEAFF; DNA: TGTGCCAGCCGTGAGGAGGGCGGTCCGGAAGCTTTCTTT
D: -; size: -; V: TRBV7-2; J: TRBJ1-6; CDR3: CASSLGYSYNSPLHF; DNA: TGTGCCAGCAGCTTGGGCTACTCCTATAATTCACCCCTCCACTTT
D: -; size: -; V: TRBV19; J: TRBJ1-2; CDR3: CASSAHEGSYGYTF; DNA: TGTGCCAGTAGTGCCCATGAGGGCAGCTATGGCTACACCTTC
D: TRBD1; size: -; V: TRBV2; J: TRBJ1-6; CDR3: CASSTRTGKESPLHF; DNA: TGTGCCAGCAGTACGAGGACAGGGAAGGAATCACCCCTCCACTTT
D: TRBD1; size: -; V: TRBV9; J: TRBJ1-2; CDR3: CASSTRTGGTYGYTF; DNA: TGTGCCAGCAGCACGCGGACAGGGGGCACCTATGGCTACACCTTC
D: TRBD2; size: -; V: TRBV6-5; J: TRBJ2-7; CDR3: CASRKRGGYEQYF; DNA: TGTGCCAGCAGAAAGCGGGGGGGCTACGAGCAGTACTTC
D: -; size: -; V: TRBV7-8; J: TRBJ1-1; CDR3: CASSLSTTENTEAFF; DNA: TGTGCCAGCAGCTTATCGACGACAGAGAACACTGAAGCTTTCTTT
D: -; size: -; V: TRBV28; J: TRBJ1-2; CDR3: CAISSIGEGYTF; DNA: TGTGCCATCTCGTCGATAGGGGAAGGCTACACCTTC
D: TRBD1; size: once; V: TRBV6-5; J: TRBJ1-1; CDR3: CASRPTRTGYTEAFF; DNA: TGTGCCAGCAGGCCGACCAGGACAGGCTACACTGAAGCTTTCTTT
D: -; size: -; V: TRBV4-2; J: TRBJ2-1; CDR3: CASSQSLAASYNEQFF; DNA: TGTGCCAGCAGCCAATCATTAGCGGCCTCCTACAATGAGCAGTTCTTC
D: TRBD1; size: -; V: TRBV7-2; J: TRBJ1-6; CDR3: CASSLDRGRPDSPLHF; DNA: TGTGCCAGCAGCTTGGACAGGGGGCGTCCGGATTCACCCCTCCACTTT
D: -; size: -; V: TRBV5-1; J: TRBJ1-1; CDR3: CASSLQGSEAFF; DNA: TGCGCCAGCAGCTTACAGGGATCTGAAGCTTTCTTT
D: -; size: -; V: TRBV30; J: TRBJ1-1; CDR3: CAWSLRGKNTEAFF; DNA: TGTGCCTGGAGTCTCAGGGGCAAGAACACTGAAGCTTTCTTT
D: -; size: -; V: TRBV6-5; J: TRBJ1-2; CDR3: CASSRQASLLYGYTF; DNA: TGTGCCAGCAGCCGACAGGCTTCCCTACTCTATGGCTACACCTTC
D: -; size: -; V: TRBV28; J: TRBJ1-6; CDR3: CASGAANSPLHF; DNA: TGTGCCAGTGGGGCTGCGAATTCACCCCTCCACTTT
D: -; size: -; V: TRBV10-3; J: TRBJ2-7; CDR3: CAIRGTKDEQYF; DNA: TGTGCCATCAGGGGGACAAAGGACGAGCAGTACTTC
D: TRBD2; size: -; V: TRBV2; J: TRBJ2-1; CDR3: CASSERGRLAGEQFF; DNA: TGTGCCAGCAGTGAGAGAGGGAGACTAGCGGGGGAGCAGTTCTTC
D: -; size: -; V: TRBV5-1; J: TRBJ2-5; CDR3: CASSRELQETQYF; DNA: TGCGCCAGCAGCCGGGAGTTACAAGAGACCCAGTACTTC
D: -; size: -; V: TRBV6-5; J: TRBJ1-5; CDR3: CASSPGIYSNQPQHF; DNA: TGTGCCAGCAGTCCAGGGATTTATAGCAATCAGCCCCAGCATTTT
D: -; size: -; V: TRBV6-5; J: TRBJ2-3; CDR3: CASRGGRTDTQYF; DNA: TGTGCCAGCAGAGGAGGGAGGACAGATACGCAGTATTTT
D: TRBD1; size: -; V: TRBV5-1; J: TRBJ2-4; CDR3: CASTRSGQGETQYF; DNA: TGCGCCAGCACTCGATCCGGACAGGGGGAGACACAGTACTTC
D: -; size: -; V: TRBV6-5; J: TRBJ1-5; CDR3: CASSTGLPNQPQHF; DNA: TGTGCCAGCAGTACAGGGTTGCCCAATCAGCCCCAGCATTTT
D: -; size: -; V: TRBV7-6; J: TRBJ1-1; CDR3: CASSPGHLNTEAFF; DNA: TGTGCCAGCAGCCCTGGACATCTGAACACTGAAGCTTTCTTT
D: -; size: -; V: TRBV5-6; J: TRBJ1-1; CDR3: CASSLLPNTEAFF; DNA: TGTGCCAGCAGCTTGCTCCCGAACACTGAAGCTTTCTTT
D: -; size: -; V: TRBV6-6; J: TRBJ1-2; CDR3: CASRTPDSYGYTF; DNA: TGTGCCAGCAGGACCCCGGACAGCTATGGCTACACCTTC
D: TRBD1; size: -; V: TRBV4-2; J: TRBJ1-1; CDR3: CASSQGQGRNTEAFF; DNA: TGTGCCAGCAGCCAAGGACAGGGGCGGAACACTGAAGCTTTCTTT
D: TRBD1; size: -; V: TRBV30; J: TRBJ1-2; CDR3: CAWSVRQGARGHYGYTF; DNA: TGTGCCTGGAGTGTGAGACAGGGGGCCCGGGGGCACTATGGCTACACCTTC
D: -; size: few; V: TRBV11-2; J: TRBJ1-1; CDR3: CASSLAGSPEAFF; DNA: TGTGCCAGCAGCTTAGCCGGGAGCCCTGAAGCTTTCTTT
D: -; size: -; V: TRBV29-1; J: TRBJ2-5; CDR3: CSVERGGRETQYF; DNA: TGCAGCGTTGAAAGGGGGGGCAGGGAGACCCAGTACTTC
D: -; size: -; V: TRBV21-1; J: TRBJ1-3; CDR3: CASSDISGTASGNTIYF; DNA: TGTGCCAGCAGCGACATATCCGGGACAGCTTCTGGAAACACCATATATTTT
D: -; size: -; V: TRBV28; J: TRBJ1-4; CDR3: CASSLARVRTNEKLFF; DNA: TGTGCCAGCAGTTTGGCCCGGGTACGAACTAATGAAAAACTGTTTTTT
D: -; size: -; V: TRBV19; J: TRBJ1-6; CDR3: CASSIDRTNSPLHF; DNA: TGTGCCAGTAGTATAGACAGGACAAATTCACCCCTCCACTTT
D: -; size: few; V: TRBV5-1; J: TRBJ2-2; CDR3: CASSLPKNTGELFF; DNA: TGCGCCAGCAGCTTGCCAAAGAACACCGGGGAGCTGTTTTTT
D: TRBD1; size: -; V: TRBV25-1; J: TRBJ1-1; CDR3: CASSVGQGNTEAFF; DNA: TGTGCCAGCAGTGTTGGACAGGGGAACACTGAAGCTTTCTTT
D: -; size: -; V: TRBV10-3; J: TRBJ1-3; CDR3: CAISDPSFSGNTIYF; DNA: TGTGCCATCAGTGACCCTTCCTTCTCTGGAAACACCATATATTTT
D: -; size: -; V: TRBV27; J: TRBJ1-5; CDR3: CASRWRGLSNQPQHF; DNA: TGTGCCAGCAGATGGCGGGGACTGAGCAATCAGCCCCAGCATTTT
D: TRBD1; size: -; V: TRBV5-6; J: TRBJ1-5; CDR3: CASSLFGQGVTQPQHF; DNA: TGTGCCAGCAGCTTGTTCGGGCAGGGGGTAACTCAGCCCCAGCATTTT
D: -; size: -; V: TRBV9; J: TRBJ1-1; CDR3: CASSARQGPDTEAFF; DNA: TGTGCCAGCAGCGCACGCCAGGGGCCCGACACTGAAGCTTTCTTT
D: -; size: -; V: TRBV20-1; J: TRBJ1-3; CDR3: CSASSGTGNTIYF; DNA: TGCAGTGCTAGTTCCGGGACTGGAAACACCATATATTTT
D: -; size: -; V: TRBV20-1; J: TRBJ2-1; CDR3: CSAPLPNEQFF; DNA: TGCAGTGCTCCCCTCCCCAATGAGCAGTTCTTC
D: TRBD2; size: -; V: TRBV18; J: TRBJ2-1; CDR3: CASSHSGRIYNEQFF; DNA: TGTGCCAGCTCACATAGCGGGAGAATATACAATGAGCAGTTCTTC
D: -; size: -; V: TRBV6-1; J: TRBJ1-4; CDR3: CASSDGQGTEKLFF; DNA: TGTGCCAGCAGTGATGGGCAGGGGACTGAAAAACTGTTTTTT
D: -; size: -; V: TRBV7-3; J: TRBJ2-5; CDR3: CASSNGGTQYF; DNA: TGTGCCAGCAGTAACGGTGGGACCCAGTACTTC
D: TRBD1; size: -; V: TRBV6-5; J: TRBJ1-1; CDR3: CASRDRSNTEAFF; DNA: TGTGCCAGCAGGGACAGGTCGAACACTGAAGCTTTCTTT
D: -; size: -; V: TRBV10-3; J: TRBJ1-2; CDR3: CAITPAGHPSGYTF; DNA: TGTGCCATCACTCCGGCGGGGCACCCCTCCGGCTACACCTTC
D: -; size: -; V: TRBV9; J: TRBJ1-4; CDR3: CASSVRGSSNEKLFF; DNA: TGTGCCAGCAGCGTAAGGGGTAGTTCTAATGAAAAACTGTTTTTT
D: TRBD1; size: few; V: TRBV11-2; J: TRBJ1-5; CDR3: CASSLVPGTGHGMRQPQHF; DNA: TGTGCCAGCAGCTTAGTCCCCGGGACAGGGCACGGAATGCGTCAGCCCCAGCATTTT
D: -; size: -; V: TRBV7-7; J: TRBJ2-7; CDR3: CASSLRGTGAYEQYF; DNA: TGTGCTAGCAGCCTACGGGGGACGGGGGCCTACGAGCAGTACTTC